This T cell receptor (beta chain) was documented in a study of blood T cell repertoires in COVID-19. There are 16 residues in the CDR3. CDR1 is SGDLS and CDR2 is YYNGEE in the germline V gene. The trim removed 3 bases at V and 2 bases at J, leaving 8 bases unmatched. Sequencing used immunoSEQ multiplex PCR; TCRdb keeps in-frame clones, though not all of them. Of 95,000 or so clones in the sample, 75% to 85% were seen once. The V call is TRBV9, the J call TRBJ2-3; 8 nucleotides agree with TRBD2. The receptor's source is a man aged 80 or over with COVID-19, enrolled during active disease. The source material was peripheral blood. The chain's CDR3 is CASSALAGHDTDTQYF. CDR3 in DNA: TGTGCCAGCAGCGCCCTAGCGGGCCATGACACAGATACGCAGTATTTT.